These T cell receptor beta chains were read from a single sample in a study of human T cells and chemical hapten exposure. Each CDR3 protein gets one entry after TCRdb re-called the RACE reads with MiXCR. Here the sample spans 70,000 to 85,000 distinct CDR3 sequences, under 10% being singletons. Sequencing used whole blood. The source is a male donor in good health. Some clones in this sample may be carry-over from other donors' samples. Each CDR3 is given with its conserved first and last residue. A D gene is named only where the DNA matches it firmly. Expanded clones are given a class, and other clones once, few, many or no size at all.

d_gene	v_gene	j_gene	abundance	CDR3aa	CDR3nt
-	TRBV7-9	TRBJ2-3	-	CASSRRSGASTDTQYF	TGTGCCAGCAGCCGCCGCAGCGGAGCTAGCACAGATACGCAGTATTTT
TRBD1	TRBV27	TRBJ2-5	few	CASSFLRTGEKETQYF	TGTGCCAGCAGTTTCCTACGGACAGGGGAGAAAGAGACCCAGTACTTC
-	TRBV20-1	TRBJ1-2	-	CSARDPVLNYGYTF	TGCAGTGCTAGAGACCCGGTCCTCAACTATGGCTACACCTTC
-	TRBV7-9	TRBJ2-1	-	CASSSLTMGERGDEQFF	TGTGCCAGCAGCTCCCTCACTATGGGGGAGCGCGGCGATGAGCAGTTCTTC
-	TRBV6-6	TRBJ1-5	few	CASQGMYMDSNQPQHF	TGTGCCAGCCAGGGGATGTATATGGACAGCAATCAGCCCCAGCATTTT
-	TRBV19	TRBJ1-1	-	CASTRQREAFF	TGTGCCAGTACAAGACAGCGTGAAGCTTTCTTT
TRBD1	TRBV7-9	TRBJ1-6	-	CASSLLTGGSSYNSPLHF	TGTGCCAGCAGCTTACTGACAGGGGGGAGCTCCTATAATTCACCCCTCCACTTT
TRBD1	TRBV20-1	TRBJ1-2	few	CSAREGQVTSKGYTF	TGCAGTGCTAGAGAAGGACAGGTTACGTCTAAGGGCTACACCTTC
-	TRBV28	TRBJ1-5	many	CASSPLQVSSNQPQHF	TGTGCCAGCAGTCCCCTACAGGTCTCTAGCAATCAGCCCCAGCATTTT
TRBD1	TRBV6-5	TRBJ1-6	few	CASSYKGQVGSNSPLHF	TGTGCCAGCAGTTACAAGGGACAGGTGGGCTCGAATTCACCCCTCCACTTT
-	TRBV7-2	TRBJ2-5	many	CASSFAETQYF	TGTGCCAGCAGCTTTGCCGAGACCCAGTACTTC
TRBD1	TRBV20-1	TRBJ2-3	few	CSATRQGHRQYF	TGCAGTGCTACCCGACAGGGACATCGGCAGTATTTT
TRBD1	TRBV27	TRBJ2-3	-	CASSHKGDRGTDTQYF	TGTGCCAGCAGCCATAAGGGGGACAGGGGGACAGATACGCAGTATTTT
-	TRBV20-1	TRBJ2-7	many	CSARGGDEQYF	TGCAGTGCTAGAGGGGGGGACGAGCAGTACTTC
TRBD1	TRBV5-1	TRBJ2-1	-	CASSSTTGGFRNEQFF	TGCGCCAGCAGCTCCACGACAGGGGGCTTCAGAAATGAGCAGTTCTTC
-	TRBV6-1	TRBJ2-1	few	CASSRGVFSRNEQFF	TGTGCCAGCAGTCGTGGGGTATTTTCGAGGAATGAGCAGTTCTTC
-	TRBV7-9	TRBJ2-1	many	CASSSPRGSGDIHYNEQFF	TGTGCCAGCAGCTCCCCCCGTGGAAGCGGGGACATACACTACAATGAGCAGTTCTTC
-	TRBV4-3	TRBJ1-1	-	CASAQIMNTEAFF	TGCGCCAGCGCTCAGATAATGAACACTGAAGCTTTCTTT
TRBD1	TRBV6-5	TRBJ1-6	-	CASTITGANSPLHF	TGTGCCAGCACGATCACAGGGGCTAATTCACCCCTCCACTTT
-	TRBV18	TRBJ2-7	-	CASSSRNPGEKVYEQYF	TGTGCCAGCTCTAGTCGGAACCCGGGGGAAAAGGTATACGAGCAGTACTTC
TRBD1	TRBV5-1	TRBJ2-7	many	CASSLGTGVDEQYF	TGCGCCAGCAGCTTGGGCACAGGGGTAGACGAGCAGTACTTC
TRBD2	TRBV5-1	TRBJ2-4	few	CASSWGLAEDIQYF	TGCGCCAGCAGCTGGGGACTAGCGGAGGACATTCAGTACTTC
TRBD2	TRBV7-8	TRBJ2-1	many	CASSPGTSGGQAYNEQFF	TGTGCCAGCAGCCCCGGGACTAGCGGGGGGCAAGCTTACAATGAGCAGTTCTTC
TRBD1	TRBV5-1	TRBJ2-7	-	CASRPGQVGYEQYF	TGCGCCAGCAGACCCGGACAGGTTGGCTACGAGCAGTACTTC
-	TRBV3-1	TRBJ1-2	few	CASSQKNYGYTF	TGTGCCAGCAGCCAAAAGAACTATGGCTACACCTTC
-	TRBV4-1	TRBJ1-1	many	CASSQGLSEAFF	TGCGCCAGCAGCCAAGGGTTATCTGAAGCTTTCTTT
-	TRBV6-2/TRBV6-3	TRBJ2-3	-	CASSYSPAATDTQYF	TGTGCCAGCAGTTACTCCCCGGCAGCCACAGATACGCAGTATTTT
-	TRBV7-6	TRBJ2-1	-	CASSLEGTAFYNEQFF	TGTGCCAGCAGCTTAGAAGGAACGGCATTTTACAATGAGCAGTTCTTC
TRBD2	TRBV29-1	TRBJ2-7	many	CSVEGWLAGEQYF	TGCAGCGTTGAAGGATGGCTAGCGGGCGAGCAGTACTTC
-	TRBV12-3/TRBV12-4	TRBJ2-7	few	CASSLSGGGRAYEQYF	TGTGCCAGCAGTCTGTCGGGTGGGGGGCGAGCCTACGAGCAGTACTTC
-	TRBV6-2/TRBV6-3	TRBJ2-3	-	CASRFKQASNTDTQYF	TGTGCCAGCAGATTCAAACAGGCCTCGAACACAGATACGCAGTATTTT
-	TRBV14	TRBJ2-3	-	CASSQGWGGVTDTQYF	TGTGCCAGCAGCCAAGGCTGGGGCGGGGTAACAGATACGCAGTATTTT
-	TRBV20-1	TRBJ2-4	few	CSAEDEGLGDIQYF	TGCAGTGCCGAAGACGAGGGCCTCGGCGACATTCAGTACTTC
-	TRBV20-1	TRBJ1-6	-	CSARDNRAGSPLHF	TGCAGTGCTAGAGATAACAGGGCGGGTTCACCCCTCCACTTT
-	TRBV6-2/TRBV6-3	TRBJ1-5	-	CASSYWGGGNQPQHF	TGTGCCAGCAGTTACTGGGGAGGTGGCAATCAGCCCCAGCATTTT
-	TRBV27	TRBJ2-7	many	CASSLSSAYEQYF	TGTGCCAGCAGTTTATCTTCAGCCTACGAGCAGTACTTC
TRBD2	TRBV10-3	TRBJ2-5	-	CAISLADRGETQYF	TGTGCCATCAGTCTAGCGGACCGGGGGGAGACCCAGTACTTC
-	TRBV27	TRBJ1-1	-	CASSLSAGDTEAFF	TGTGCCAGCAGTTTATCGGCAGGTGACACTGAAGCTTTCTTT
TRBD1	TRBV18	TRBJ2-1	few	CASSPAGGNEQFF	TGTGCCAGCTCACCGGCAGGGGGCAATGAGCAGTTCTTC
-	TRBV4-2	TRBJ1-5	-	CASSQEARAFNQPQHF	TGTGCCAGCAGCCAAGAGGCGCGGGCCTTCAATCAGCCCCAGCATTTT
-	TRBV29-1	TRBJ2-6	few	CSVVTRVRSGANVLTF	TGCAGCGTCGTGACAAGGGTTCGCTCTGGGGCCAACGTCCTGACTTTC
-	TRBV20-1	TRBJ1-2	-	CSARETSINYGYTF	TGCAGTGCTAGAGAGACGTCGATCAACTATGGCTACACCTTC
-	TRBV6-6	TRBJ1-6	many	CASSIAAWRQYNSPLHF	TGTGCCAGCAGCATCGCCGCATGGAGACAGTATAATTCACCCCTCCACTTT